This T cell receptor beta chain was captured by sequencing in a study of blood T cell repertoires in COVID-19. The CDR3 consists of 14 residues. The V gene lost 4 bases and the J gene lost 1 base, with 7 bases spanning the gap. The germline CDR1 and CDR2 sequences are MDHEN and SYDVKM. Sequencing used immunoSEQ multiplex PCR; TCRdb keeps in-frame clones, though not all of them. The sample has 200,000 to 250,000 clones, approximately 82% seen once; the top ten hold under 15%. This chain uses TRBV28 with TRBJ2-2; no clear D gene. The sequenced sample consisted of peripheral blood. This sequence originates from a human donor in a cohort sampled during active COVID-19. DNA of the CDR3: TGTGCCAGCAGTTCGACTGAGAACACCGGGGAGCTGTTTTTT. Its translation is CASSSTENTGELFF.